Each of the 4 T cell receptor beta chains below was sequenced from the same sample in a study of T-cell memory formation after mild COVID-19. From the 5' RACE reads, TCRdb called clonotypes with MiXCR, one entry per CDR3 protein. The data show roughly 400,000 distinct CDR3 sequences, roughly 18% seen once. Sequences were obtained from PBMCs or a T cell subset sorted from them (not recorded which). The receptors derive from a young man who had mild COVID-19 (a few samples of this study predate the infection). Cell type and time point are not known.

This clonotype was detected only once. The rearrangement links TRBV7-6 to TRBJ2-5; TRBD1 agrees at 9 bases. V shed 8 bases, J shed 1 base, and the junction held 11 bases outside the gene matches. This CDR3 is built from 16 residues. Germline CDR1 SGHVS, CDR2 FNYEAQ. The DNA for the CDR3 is TGTGCCAGCGGTTCGTCAGGGGACAGGGCCCAAGAGACCCAGTACTTC. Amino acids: CASGSSGDRAQETQYF.

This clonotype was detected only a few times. For the CDR3, the DNA is TGTGCCAGCCGGATGGACAGGGGGAATTCACCCCTCCACTTT. Translated, it gives CASRMDRGNSPLHF. V usage is TRBV6-5 and J usage is TRBJ1-6; 10 bases are a match to TRBD1. Germline CDR1 is MNHEY and CDR2 is SVGAGI. Germline trimming cut 8 bases from V and 7 bases from J; bases unmatched to any gene: 5. There are 14 residues in the CDR3.

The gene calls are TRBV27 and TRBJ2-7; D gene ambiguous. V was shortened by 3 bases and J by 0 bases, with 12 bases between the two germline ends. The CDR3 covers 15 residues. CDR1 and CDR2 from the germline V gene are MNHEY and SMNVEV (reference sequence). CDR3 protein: CASSLTTASSYEQYF. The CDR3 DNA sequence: TGTGCCAGCAGTTTGACCACGGCCAGCTCCTACGAGCAGTACTTC.

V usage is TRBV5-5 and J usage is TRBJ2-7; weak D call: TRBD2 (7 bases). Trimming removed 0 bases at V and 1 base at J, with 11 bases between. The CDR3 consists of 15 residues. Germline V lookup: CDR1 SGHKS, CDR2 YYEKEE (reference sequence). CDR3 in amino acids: CASSLGGGRSYEQYV. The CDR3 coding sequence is TGTGCCAGCAGCTTGGGGGGGGGCCGGTCCTACGAGCAGTACGTC.